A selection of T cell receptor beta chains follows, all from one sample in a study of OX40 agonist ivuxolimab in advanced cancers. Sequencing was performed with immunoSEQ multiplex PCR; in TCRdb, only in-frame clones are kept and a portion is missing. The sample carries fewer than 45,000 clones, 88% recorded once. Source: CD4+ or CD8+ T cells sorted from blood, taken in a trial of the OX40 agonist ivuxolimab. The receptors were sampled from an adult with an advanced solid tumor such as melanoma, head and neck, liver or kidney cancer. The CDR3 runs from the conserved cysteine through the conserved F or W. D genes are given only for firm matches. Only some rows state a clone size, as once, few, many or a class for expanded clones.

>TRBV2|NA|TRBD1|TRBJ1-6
CASSADRDNSPLHF
TGTGCCAGCAGTGCCGACAGGGACAATTCACCCCTCCACTTT
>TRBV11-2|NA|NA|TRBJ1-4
CATSKLGGFTNEKLFF
TGTGCCACCTCAAAATTAGGAGGATTCACTAATGAAAAACTGTTTTTT
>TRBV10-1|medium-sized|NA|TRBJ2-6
CASSELLKGCSGANVLTF
TGCGCCAGCAGTGAGCTCTTAAAGGGATGCTCTGGGGCCAACGTCCTGACTTTC
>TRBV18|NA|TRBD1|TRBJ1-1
CASSEQGTEAFF
TGTGCCAGCTCAGAACAGGGGACTGAAGCTTTCTTT
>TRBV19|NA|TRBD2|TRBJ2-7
CASSSRGAGVADEQYF
TGTGCCAGTAGTTCCCGAGGGGCGGGAGTGGCGGACGAGCAGTACTTC
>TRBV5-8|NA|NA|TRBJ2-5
CASSPATWARDQETQYF
TGTGCCAGCAGCCCAGCAACATGGGCCAGGGACCAAGAGACCCAGTACTTC
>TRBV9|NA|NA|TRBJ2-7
CASSVEGRVYEQYF
TGTGCCAGCAGCGTAGAGGGCAGGGTATACGAGCAGTACTTC
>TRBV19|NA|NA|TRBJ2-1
CASSRGGNNEQFF
TGTGCCAGTAGTCGCGGCGGGAACAATGAGCAGTTCTTC
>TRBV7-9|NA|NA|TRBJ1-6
CASSLEGFTVAPLHF
TGTGCCAGCAGCTTAGAGGGGTTTACGGTGGCACCCCTCCACTTT
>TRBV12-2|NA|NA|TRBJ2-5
CASRLERPSGTQLLGKETQYF
TGTGCAAGTCGCTTAGAACGACCTAGCGGGACCCAATTATTAGGAAAAGAGACCCAGTACTTC
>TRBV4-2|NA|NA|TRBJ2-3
CASSPMSGDTPDTQYF
TGTGCCAGCAGCCCCATGTCGGGAGATACCCCAGATACGCAGTATTTT
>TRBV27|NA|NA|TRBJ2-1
CASSLYLQGLGNEQFF
TGTGCCAGCAGTCTCTACCTCCAGGGTCTGGGCAATGAGCAGTTCTTC
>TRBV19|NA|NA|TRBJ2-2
CASSMGGGELFF
TGTGCCAGTAGTATGGGTGGCGGGGAGCTGTTTTTT
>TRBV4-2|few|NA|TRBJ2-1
CASSQVGVEQFF
TGTGCCAGCAGCCAAGTAGGAGTGGAGCAGTTCTTC
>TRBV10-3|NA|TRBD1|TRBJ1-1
CAIRATGETEAFF
TGTGCCATCAGGGCTACAGGGGAAACTGAAGCTTTCTTT
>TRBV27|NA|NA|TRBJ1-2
CASSLDPTGAFGYTF
TGTGCCAGCAGTTTAGATCCCACCGGGGCTTTTGGCTACACCTTC
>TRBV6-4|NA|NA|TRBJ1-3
CASSDSRSAGNTIYF
TGTGCCAGCAGTGACTCGCGTAGTGCTGGAAACACCATATATTTT
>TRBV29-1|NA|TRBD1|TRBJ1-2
CSVEPGQGSGYTF
TGCAGCGTTGAGCCGGGACAGGGGTCTGGCTACACCTTC
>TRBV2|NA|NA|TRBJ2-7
CASSETPGQRNSYEQYF
TGTGCCAGCAGCGAAACTCCCGGACAGAGGAATTCCTACGAGCAGTACTTC
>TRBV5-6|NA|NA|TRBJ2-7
CASSWGAYEQYF
TGTGCCAGCAGCTGGGGAGCCTACGAGCAGTACTTC